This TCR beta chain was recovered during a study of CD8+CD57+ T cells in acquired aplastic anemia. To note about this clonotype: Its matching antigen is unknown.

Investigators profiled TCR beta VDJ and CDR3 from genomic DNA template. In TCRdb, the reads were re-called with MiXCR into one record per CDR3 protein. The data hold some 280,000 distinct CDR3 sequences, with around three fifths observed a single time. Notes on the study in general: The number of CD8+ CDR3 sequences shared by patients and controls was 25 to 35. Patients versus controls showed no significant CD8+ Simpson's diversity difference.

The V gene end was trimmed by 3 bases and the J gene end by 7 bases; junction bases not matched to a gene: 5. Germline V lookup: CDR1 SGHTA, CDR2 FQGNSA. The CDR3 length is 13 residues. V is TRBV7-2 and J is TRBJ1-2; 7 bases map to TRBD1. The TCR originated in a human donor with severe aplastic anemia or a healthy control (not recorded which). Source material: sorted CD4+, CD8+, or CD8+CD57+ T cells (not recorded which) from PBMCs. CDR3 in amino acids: CASSFRDSSGYTF. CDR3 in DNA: TGTGCCAGCAGCTTCAGGGACAGCAGTGGCTACACCTTC.